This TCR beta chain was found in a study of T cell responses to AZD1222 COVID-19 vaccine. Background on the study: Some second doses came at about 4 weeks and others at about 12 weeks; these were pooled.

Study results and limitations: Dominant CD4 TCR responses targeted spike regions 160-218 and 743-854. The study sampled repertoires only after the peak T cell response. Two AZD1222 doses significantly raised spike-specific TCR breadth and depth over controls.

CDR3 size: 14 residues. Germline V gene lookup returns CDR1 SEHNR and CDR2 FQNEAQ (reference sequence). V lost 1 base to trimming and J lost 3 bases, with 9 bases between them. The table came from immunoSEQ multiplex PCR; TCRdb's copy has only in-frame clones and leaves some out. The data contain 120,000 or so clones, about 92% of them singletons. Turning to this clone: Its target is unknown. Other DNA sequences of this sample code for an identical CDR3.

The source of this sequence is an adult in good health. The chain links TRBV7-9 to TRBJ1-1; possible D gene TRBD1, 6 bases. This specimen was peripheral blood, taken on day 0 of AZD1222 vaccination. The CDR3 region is CASSLVAGDTEAFF. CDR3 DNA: TGTGCCAGCAGCTTAGTGGCAGGGGACACTGAAGCTTTCTTT.